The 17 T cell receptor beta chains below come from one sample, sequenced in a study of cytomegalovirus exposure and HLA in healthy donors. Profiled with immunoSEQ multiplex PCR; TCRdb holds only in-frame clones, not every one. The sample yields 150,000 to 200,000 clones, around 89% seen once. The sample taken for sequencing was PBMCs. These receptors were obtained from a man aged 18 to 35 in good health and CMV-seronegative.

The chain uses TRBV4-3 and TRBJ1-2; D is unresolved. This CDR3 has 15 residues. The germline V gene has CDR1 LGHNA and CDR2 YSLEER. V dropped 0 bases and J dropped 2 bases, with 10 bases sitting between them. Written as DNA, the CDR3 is TGCGCCAGCAGCCAAGATTCCAAATCCAACTATGGCTACACCTTC. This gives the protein CASSQDSKSNYGYTF.

CDR3 coding DNA: TGCGCCAGCAGCTGGGGGCCTGCGGGGGAAAACACCGGGGAGCTGTTTTTT. Its protein is CASSWGPAGENTGELFF. This rearrangement joins TRBV5-1 to TRBJ2-2; perhaps TRBD2 as D (7 bases). This CDR3 region has 17 residues. With 3 bases removed from V and 2 bases from J, the gap between germline ends came to 17 bases. CDR1 SGHRS and CDR2 YFSETQ come from the germline V gene.

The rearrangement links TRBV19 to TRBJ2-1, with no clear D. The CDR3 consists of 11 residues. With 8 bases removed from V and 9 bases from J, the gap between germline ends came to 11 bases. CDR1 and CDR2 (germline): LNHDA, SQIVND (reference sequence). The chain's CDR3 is CASENRVEQFF. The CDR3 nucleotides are TGTGCCAGTGAAAACCGGGTTGAGCAGTTCTTC.

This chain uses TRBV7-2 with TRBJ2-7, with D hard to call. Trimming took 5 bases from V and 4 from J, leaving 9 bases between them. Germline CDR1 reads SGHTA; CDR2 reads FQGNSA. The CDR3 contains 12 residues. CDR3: CASSRRVYEQYF. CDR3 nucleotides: TGTGCCAGCAGCCGTCGGGTGTACGAGCAGTACTTC.

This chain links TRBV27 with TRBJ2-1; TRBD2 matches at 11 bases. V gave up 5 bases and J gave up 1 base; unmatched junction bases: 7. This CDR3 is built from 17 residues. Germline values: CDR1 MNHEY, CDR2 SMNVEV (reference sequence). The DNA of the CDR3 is TGTGCCAGCAGTCATTCTAGCGGGAGGCCTTCCTACAATGAGCAGTTCTTC. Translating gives CASSHSSGRPSYNEQFF.

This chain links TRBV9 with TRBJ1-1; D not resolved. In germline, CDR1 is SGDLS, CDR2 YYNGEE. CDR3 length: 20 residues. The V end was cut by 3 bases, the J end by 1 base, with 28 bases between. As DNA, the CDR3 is TGTGCCAGCAGCGCCCACCCGGGTATCGGAAAATTAACCGGGAACACTGAAGCTTTCTTT. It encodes CASSAHPGIGKLTGNTEAFF.

CDR3 in DNA: TGTGCCAGCAGTGTTACAGGGAAGTCCTACGAGCAGTACGTC. It is translated as CASSVTGKSYEQYV. The chain couples TRBV28 to TRBJ2-7, with D possibly being TRBD1 (6 bases). The CDR3 extends over 14 amino acids. Trimming stripped 5 bases from V and 1 base from J, with 12 bases between. Germline CDR1 is MDHEN and CDR2 is SYDVKM.

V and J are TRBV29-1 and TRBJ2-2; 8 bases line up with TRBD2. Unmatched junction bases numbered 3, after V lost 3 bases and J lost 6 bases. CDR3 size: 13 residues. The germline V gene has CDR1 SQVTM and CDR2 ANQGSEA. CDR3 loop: CSVEGLVSGELFF. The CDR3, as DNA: TGCAGCGTTGAGGGACTAGTGTCCGGGGAGCTGTTTTTT.

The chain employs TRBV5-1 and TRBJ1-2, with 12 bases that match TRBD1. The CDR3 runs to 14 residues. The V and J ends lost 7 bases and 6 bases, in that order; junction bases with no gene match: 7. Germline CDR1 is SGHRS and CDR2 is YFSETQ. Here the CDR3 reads CASETGTGGHGYTF. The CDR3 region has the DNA TGCGCCAGCGAAACCGGGACAGGGGGCCATGGCTACACCTTC.

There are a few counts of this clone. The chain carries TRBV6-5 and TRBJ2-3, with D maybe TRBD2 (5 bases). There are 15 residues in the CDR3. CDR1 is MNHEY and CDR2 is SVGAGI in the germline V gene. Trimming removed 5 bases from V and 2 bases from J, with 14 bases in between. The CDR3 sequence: CASSTGIHDTDTQYF. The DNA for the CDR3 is TGTGCCAGCAGTACCGGGATTCACGACACAGATACGCAGTATTTT.

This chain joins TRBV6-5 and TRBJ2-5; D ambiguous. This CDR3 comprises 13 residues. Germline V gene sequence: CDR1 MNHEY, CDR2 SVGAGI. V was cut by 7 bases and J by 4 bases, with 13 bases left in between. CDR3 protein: CASISSAPETQYF. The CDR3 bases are TGTGCCAGCATTTCCAGCGCTCCAGAGACCCAGTACTTC.

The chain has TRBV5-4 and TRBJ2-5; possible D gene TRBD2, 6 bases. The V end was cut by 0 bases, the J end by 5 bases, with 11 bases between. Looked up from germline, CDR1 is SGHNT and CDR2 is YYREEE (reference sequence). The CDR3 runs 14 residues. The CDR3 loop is CASSLEGGGETQYF. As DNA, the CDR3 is TGTGCCAGCAGCTTGGAGGGAGGCGGCGAGACCCAGTACTTC. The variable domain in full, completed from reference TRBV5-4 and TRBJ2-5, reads ETGVTQSPTHLIKTRGQQVTLRCSSQSGHNTVSWYQQALGQGPQFIFQYYREEENGRGNFPPRFSGLQFPNYSSELNVNALELDDSALYLCASSLEGGGETQYFGPGTRLLVL.

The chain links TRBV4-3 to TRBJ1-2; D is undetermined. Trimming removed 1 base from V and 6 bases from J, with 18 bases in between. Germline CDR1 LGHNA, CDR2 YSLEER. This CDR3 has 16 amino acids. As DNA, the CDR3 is TGCGCCAGCAGCCAAGTTTGGGCAGGTCAATCCCATGGCTACACCTTC. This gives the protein CASSQVWAGQSHGYTF.

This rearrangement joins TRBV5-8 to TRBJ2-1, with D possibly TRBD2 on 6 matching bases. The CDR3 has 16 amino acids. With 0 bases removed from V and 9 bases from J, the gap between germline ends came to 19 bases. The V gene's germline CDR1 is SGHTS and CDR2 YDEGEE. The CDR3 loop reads CASSLGVASDLSEQFF. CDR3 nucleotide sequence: TGTGCCAGCAGCTTGGGAGTCGCTAGCGATCTTAGTGAGCAGTTCTTC.

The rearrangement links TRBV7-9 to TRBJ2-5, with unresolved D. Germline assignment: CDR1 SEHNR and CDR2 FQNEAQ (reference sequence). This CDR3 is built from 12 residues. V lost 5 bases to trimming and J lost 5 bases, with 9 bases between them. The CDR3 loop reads CASSPLGETQYF. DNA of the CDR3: TGTGCCAGCAGCCCCCTCGGGGAGACCCAGTACTTC.

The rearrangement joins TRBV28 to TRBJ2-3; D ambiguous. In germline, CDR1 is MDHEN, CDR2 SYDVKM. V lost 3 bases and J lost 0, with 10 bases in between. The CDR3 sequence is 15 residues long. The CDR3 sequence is CASSFPQSSTDTQYF. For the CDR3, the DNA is TGTGCCAGCAGTTTTCCCCAGTCTAGCACAGATACGCAGTATTTT.

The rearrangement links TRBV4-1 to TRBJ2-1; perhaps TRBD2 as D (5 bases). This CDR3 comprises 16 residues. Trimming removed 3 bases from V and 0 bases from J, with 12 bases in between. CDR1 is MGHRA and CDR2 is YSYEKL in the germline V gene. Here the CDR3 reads CASSHLIASSYNEQFF. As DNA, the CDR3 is TGCGCCAGCAGCCACCTGATAGCGTCCTCCTACAATGAGCAGTTCTTC.